The sequence of this T cell receptor (beta chain) was determined in a study of T cells in women clearing cervical HPV infection. Study-wide results and caveats: Cases and controls were distinguished at AUC about 0.8 by richness and V genes. Repertoire richness, not evenness, was significantly elevated in CIN3+ cases versus controls.

Repertoires were generated with immunoSEQ multiplex PCR, while TCRdb's copy carries only in-frame clones and drops some. The table for this sample gives about 48,000 clones. The CDR3 sequence is 15 residues long. V dropped 2 bases and J dropped 5 bases, with 15 bases sitting between them. Per germline, CDR1 SGHKS and CDR2 YYEKEE (reference sequence). In the case of this clone: Antigen specificity is unknown. The read stops 3 residues short of the end of the CDR3; the missing end is completed from the germline J gene.

This receptor was identified in a woman between 18 and 75 years old with a cervical HPV16 infection that either progressed to CIN3+ or cleared (not recorded which). Sequenced sample: blood buffy coat. This chain connects TRBV5-5 to TRBJ2-3; D not certain. The CDR3 sequence: CASSLIASEVDTQYF. The CDR3 DNA, read in part, is TGTGCCAGCAGCTTAATTGCTAGTGAAGTAGATACG. Full variable domain (missing parts from reference TRBV5-5 and TRBJ2-3): DAGVTQSPTHLIKTRGQQVTLRCSPISGHKSVSWYQQVLGQGPQFIFQYYEKEERGRGNFPDRFSARQFPNYSSELNVNALLLGDSALYLCASSLIASEVDTQYFGPGTRLTVL.